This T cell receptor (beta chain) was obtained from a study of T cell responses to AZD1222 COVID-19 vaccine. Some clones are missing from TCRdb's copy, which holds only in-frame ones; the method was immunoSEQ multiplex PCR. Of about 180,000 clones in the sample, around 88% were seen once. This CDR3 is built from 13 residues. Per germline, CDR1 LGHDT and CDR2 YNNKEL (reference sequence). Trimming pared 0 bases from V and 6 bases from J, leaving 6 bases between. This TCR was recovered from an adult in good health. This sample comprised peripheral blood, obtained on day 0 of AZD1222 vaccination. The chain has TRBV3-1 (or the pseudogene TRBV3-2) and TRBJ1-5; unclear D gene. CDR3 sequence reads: CASSQDTTQPQHF. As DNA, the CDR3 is TGTGCCAGCAGCCAAGATACGACTCAGCCCCAGCATTTT.